This TCR beta chain appears in the sequencing data of a study of T cell responses to AZD1222 COVID-19 vaccine. Broader study findings: The study found vaccine-associated CD4 TCRs spanning spike, dominant at 160-218 and 743-854. Unmutated variant regions reportedly attract nearly half of all spike-specific TCRs. The donor cohort was predominantly white British with a female majority, and clonal diversity may have been underestimated. Among those given AZD1222, only five or six were seropositive at baseline.

Deletions cut 6 bases from V and 15 bases from J, with 15 bases between. Germline CDR1 SGHVS, CDR2 FNYEAQ. The CDR3 length is 11 residues. As to this clone: What it binds is unknown.

The data were produced by immunoSEQ multiplex PCR, yet TCRdb's version contains in-frame clones alone and is incomplete. Of 98,000 or so clones listed, 86% are singletons. This chain uses TRBV7-6 with TRBJ2-1; D is ambiguous. Sequencing was performed on peripheral blood, taken 28 days after the second dose of the MenACWY control vaccine. The clonotype comes from an adult who received the MenACWY meningococcal vaccine as a control. CDR3 amino acids: CASRSFGPLFF. In DNA, the CDR3 is TGTGCCAGCAGGTCTTTTGGACCTTTGTTCTTC.